This T cell receptor (beta chain) was captured in a study of T cells after yellow fever vaccination. A 5'RACE template-switching step, the method used to make TCR cDNA, added a universal primer site and UMIs. MiXCR, run by TCRdb on the 5' RACE reads, gives a single entry per CDR3 protein. The sample yields about 230,000 distinct CDR3 sequences, 6.5% to 7.5% seen once. This clonotype was recorded a few times. Antigen specificity is unknown. Study observations and caveats: High-abundance clonotypes from the bulk population could contaminate FACS-sorted repertoires.

Deletions cut 1 base from V and 7 bases from J, with 16 bases between. The CDR3 consists of 14 residues. CDR1 is DFQATT, CDR2 SNEGSKA, per germline (reference sequence). Sequenced here: CD4+ T cells sorted from PBMCs, sampled on the day of the yellow fever booster vaccination. This TCR was sampled from a man aged 30-40 years who received the YFV17D yellow fever vaccine. The V call is TRBV20-1, the J call TRBJ1-1; D not certain. In DNA, the CDR3 is TGCAGTGCTAGAGGACCCGACCCTTCGGATGAAGCTTTCTTT. Protein product: CSARGPDPSDEAFF.